The source of this T cell receptor beta chain is a study of cytomegalovirus exposure and HLA in healthy donors. In the PCR, 60 Vbeta and 13 Jbeta primers were used. Produced via immunoSEQ multiplex PCR; TCRdb's table is partial and in-frame only. This table holds 130,000 or so clones, roughly four fifths found once. The CDR3 covers 16 residues. Germline lookup yields CDR1 LNHNV and CDR2 YYDKDF (reference sequence). The J segment lost 3 bases and the V segment lost 3 bases, leaving 7 bases of the junction unmatched. About this clone: Other DNA sequences in the same sample also yield this CDR3.

Sequenced sample: PBMCs. This clonotype was sampled from a man younger than 35 in good health and CMV-seropositive. The gene calls are TRBV15 and TRBJ1-4; TRBD1 matches at 7 bases. In nucleotides, the CDR3 is TGTGCCACCAGCAGTACAGGGGCACGGGCTAATGAAAAACTGTTTTTT. Translation gives CATSSTGARANEKLFF.